Given below is one TCR beta chain in context. This specimen comes from a study of OX40 agonist ivuxolimab in advanced cancers. Study in general: Ivuxolimab is an agonistic anti-OX40 (CD134) antibody, and patients were treated with it. Every 2 weeks, patients got intravenous ivuxolimab at one of six dose levels (0.01-10 mg/kg). Partial responses occurred in Three dose-escalation patients, one with hepatocellular carcinoma and two with cutaneous melanoma.

The protocol was immunoSEQ multiplex PCR, while the TCRdb copy is restricted to in-frame clones and leaves out a portion. The sample gives 25,000 to 35,000 clones, about 80% of which show up once; around 25% is in the top ten. The CDR3 consists of 12 residues. Trimming pared 5 bases from V and 1 base from J, leaving 4 bases between. CDR1 and CDR2 (germline): SEHNR, FQNEAQ (reference sequence). This clonotype was obtained from an adult with an advanced solid tumor such as melanoma, head and neck, liver or kidney cancer. The sample here was CD4+ or CD8+ T cells sorted from blood, taken in a trial of the OX40 agonist ivuxolimab. This chain links TRBV7-9 with TRBJ2-3; D is unresolved. CDR3 loop: CASSGGTDTQYF. CDR3 coding DNA: TGTGCCAGCAGCGGAGGCACAGATACGCAGTATTTT.